This passage covers 17 T cell receptor beta chains from one sample sequenced in a study of chemoradiotherapy in HPV16-positive cancers. Method: immunoSEQ multiplex PCR; TCRdb's copy keeps in-frame clones and lacks some. The sample has 700 to 1,000 clones; 76% are singletons. The material was tumor tissue, obtained from a patient who underwent chemoradiotherapy. The receptors were sampled from a human donor with HPV-associated anogenital cancer.

V and J are TRBV29-1 and TRBJ1-1; 7 bases match TRBD1. Germline V lookup: CDR1 SQVTM, CDR2 ANQGSEA. V trimming: 1 base; J trimming: 6 bases; junction bases outside the gene matches: 26. This CDR3 is built from 20 residues. The CDR3 coding sequence is TGCAGCGTTGAAGGAAAAAGGGGCAGACAGGGCGAACCATGGAGAGCTGAAGCTTTCTTT. Translating it yields CSVEGKRGRQGEPWRAEAFF.

This clone was found a few times. The chain couples TRBV5-5 to TRBJ2-5; D may be TRBD2 (6 bases). Germline CDR1 reads SGHKS; CDR2 reads YYEKEE (reference sequence). Trimming took 4 bases from V and 0 from J, leaving 10 bases between them. This CDR3 region has 14 residues. This CDR3 is CASSPRGYQETQYF. CDR3 DNA: TGTGCCAGCAGCCCCCGGGGGTACCAAGAGACCCAGTACTTC.

The chain joins TRBV7-9 to TRBJ1-2; D ambiguous. V was trimmed by 5 bases and J by 6 bases, leaving 16 bases between them. Germline V gene lookup returns CDR1 SEHNR and CDR2 FQNEAQ (reference sequence). The CDR3 runs to 14 residues. CDR3 sequence reads: CASSPPVGNHGYTF. The DNA for the CDR3 is TGTGCCAGCAGCCCCCCGGTCGGCAATCATGGCTACACCTTC.

V usage is TRBV2 and J usage is TRBJ2-7, with D maybe TRBD1 (6 bases). The germline gives CDR1 SNHLY, CDR2 FYNNEI. Trimming took off 5 bases at V and 2 bases at J, with 19 bases between the two ends. This CDR3 contains 16 residues. In DNA, the CDR3 is TGTGCCAGCAGTCCTAGCCCAACAGGGTCCCCCTACGAGCAGTACTTC. The encoded protein is CASSPSPTGSPYEQYF. The whole variable domain, remainder taken from reference TRBV2 and TRBJ2-7, is EPEVTQTPSHQVTQMGQEVILRCVPISNHLYFYWYRQILGQKVEFLVSFYNNEISEKSEIFDDQFSVERPDGSNFTLKIRSTKLEDSAMYFCASSPSPTGSPYEQYFGPGTRLTVT.

The table lists this clone with a count of one. The V and J genes are TRBV29-1 and TRBJ2-7, with TRBD1 matching over 9 bases. The CDR3 has 14 residues. V was clipped by 1 base and J by 7 bases; unmatched bases: 8. CDR1 is SQVTM and CDR2 is ANQGSEA in the germline V gene. CDR3 protein: CSVEVGQGSGEQYF. In DNA, the CDR3 is TGCAGCGTTGAAGTGGGACAGGGTTCGGGGGAGCAGTACTTC.

The chain joins TRBV19 to TRBJ1-2; no clear D gene. The germline gives CDR1 LNHDA, CDR2 SQIVND (reference sequence). The CDR3 has 13 amino acids. Trimming cost V 5 bases and J 8 bases, with 15 bases left between them. CDR3: CASSEGHLWGYTF. CDR3 bases: TGTGCCAGTAGTGAAGGCCACCTCTGGGGCTACACCTTC.

In its sample, this clone was seen a few times. The chain carries TRBV18 and TRBJ1-1; weak D call: TRBD1 (5 bases). Germline V gives CDR1 KGHSH, CDR2 LQKENI. The CDR3 loop spans 12 amino acids. The V end lost 4 bases, the J end lost 7 bases, and 10 bases lay between the germline ends. The CDR3 is CASSRDRSEAFF. CDR3 in DNA: TGTGCCAGCTCACGGGACCGCAGTGAAGCTTTCTTT.

The chain joins TRBV25-1 to TRBJ1-2; D not resolved. This CDR3 spans 12 amino acids. CDR1 MGHDK and CDR2 SYGVNS come from the germline V gene. V lost 5 bases, J lost 4 bases, and 8 bases lay in between. The CDR3 nucleotides are TGTGCCAGCAGTACCCAAGGCTATGGCTACACCTTC. Protein sequence: CASSTQGYGYTF.

There are a few counts of this clone. The J gene is TRBJ1-6, the V gene TRBV9; D remains unclear. This CDR3 comprises 12 residues. The germline CDR1 and CDR2 sequences are SGDLS and YYNGEE. The V and J ends lost 0 bases and 7 bases respectively, with 2 bases between them. CDR3 region: CASSVVNSPLHF. The CDR3 DNA sequence: TGTGCCAGCAGCGTAGTGAATTCACCCCTCCACTTT.

This clone has just a few counts. The chain links TRBV23-1 to TRBJ1-1; 8 nucleotides agree with TRBD1. TRBV23-1 is known as an ORF, though its function is uncertain. The V segment lost 5 bases and the J segment 4 bases; nucleotides outside the gene matches: 6. The CDR3 spans 14 residues. CDR3 in amino acids: CASSRRDRPTEAFF. CDR3 sequence (DNA): TGCGCCAGCAGTAGAAGGGACAGGCCCACTGAAGCTTTCTTT.

The chain has TRBV9 and TRBJ2-2; no firm D call. CDR3 length: 14 amino acids. V lost 0 bases and J lost 5, with 8 bases in between. Per germline, CDR1 SGDLS and CDR2 YYNGEE. CDR3 residues: CASSVDSGTGELFF. As DNA, the CDR3 is TGTGCCAGCAGCGTAGACTCCGGTACCGGGGAGCTGTTTTTT.

The V call is TRBV2, the J call TRBJ1-2, with D perhaps matching TRBD1 (6 bases). The length of the CDR3 is 13 residues. The germline CDR1 and CDR2 sequences are SNHLY and FYNNEI. Trimming shortened V by 7 bases and J by 2 bases, and 11 bases separated the two germline ends. CDR3 sequence: CASNSGANYGYTF. The CDR3 DNA reads as TGTGCCAGCAATTCGGGGGCGAACTATGGCTACACCTTC.

This chain joins TRBV7-8 and TRBJ1-3, with unresolved D. The germline V and J ends were trimmed by 1 base and 0 bases, with 10 bases remaining between them. The CDR3 has 16 residues. The germline V gene encodes CDR1 SGHVS and CDR2 FQNEAQ. CDR3 in amino acids: CASSLGWLNSGNTIYF. The CDR3, as DNA: TGTGCCAGCAGCTTAGGATGGTTAAACTCTGGAAACACCATATATTTT.

The chain uses TRBV18 and TRBJ2-5; TRBD1 is a possible D gene (8 bases). Germline-derived CDR1 and CDR2 are KGHSH and LQKENI. V was pared by 2 bases and J by 4 bases, with 20 bases between. The CDR3 is made up of 17 amino acids. CDR3 nucleotides: TGTGCCAGCTCACCAAGCACAGGGGGGGCCTCCGGAGAGACCCAGTACTTC. It encodes CASSPSTGGASGETQYF.

The CDR3 DNA follows: TGTGCCAGCTCTCCCGGGACTAGCGGGGGAGGGGAGACCCAGTACTTC. Its translation is CASSPGTSGGGETQYF. The genes are TRBV7-9 and TRBJ2-5; 14 bases agree with TRBD2. The CDR3 is 16 residues long. V dropped 8 bases and J dropped 5; count of bases not matched to a gene: 10. From germline, CDR1 is SEHNR and CDR2 FQNEAQ (reference sequence).

The V and J genes are TRBV29-1 and TRBJ1-5; no firm D call. Germline-derived CDR1 and CDR2 are SQVTM and ANQGSEA. Trimming removed 0 bases from V and 6 bases from J, with 6 bases in between. This CDR3 contains 12 residues. For the CDR3, the DNA is TGCAGCGTTGAAGATTCGGGTCAGCCCCAGCATTTT. Amino acids: CSVEDSGQPQHF. The variable domain in full, completed from reference TRBV29-1 and TRBJ1-5, reads SAVISQKPSRDICQRGTSLTIQCQVDSQVTMMFWYRQQPGQSLTLIATANQGSEATYESGFVIDKFPISRPNLTFSTLTVSNMSPEDSSIYLCSVEDSGQPQHFGDGTRLSIL.

V is TRBV7-8 and J is TRBJ2-3, with 9 bases aligning to TRBD1. V lost 5 bases and J lost 1; bases outside the gene matches: 4. The CDR3 runs 15 residues. Germline CDR1 and CDR2: SGHVS and FQNEAQ. The CDR3 nucleotides are TGTGCCAGCAGCCTATGGACAGGGGGCACAGATACGCAGTATTTT. Encoded protein: CASSLWTGGTDTQYF.